The next 25 T cell receptor beta chains were all read from a single sample in a study of T cell responses to AZD1222 COVID-19 vaccine. Assay: immunoSEQ multiplex PCR; the TCRdb copy retains only in-frame clones and omits some. Of over 120,000 clones in the sample, roughly 92% were seen once. Material: peripheral blood, obtained on day 0 of AZD1222 vaccination. Every receptor here comes from an adult in good health.

This sequence joins TRBV4-1 and TRBJ2-1; TRBD1 matches at 7 bases. CDR3 length: 14 residues. V gave up 3 bases and J gave up 5 bases; unmatched junction bases: 4. Germline V lookup: CDR1 MGHRA, CDR2 YSYEKL. This CDR3 reads CASSHPDRNNEQFF. The CDR3 nucleotides read TGCGCCAGCAGCCACCCGGACAGGAACAATGAGCAGTTCTTC.

CDR3 sequence reads: CAISESGFNYGYTF. CDR3 DNA: TGTGCCATCAGTGAGTCGGGATTTAACTATGGCTACACCTTC. This chain connects TRBV10-3 to TRBJ1-2, with D unclear. The CDR3 runs to 14 residues. Germline V gene lookup returns CDR1 ENHRY and CDR2 SYGVKD. V lost 0 bases and J lost 1, with 6 bases in between.

The V and J genes are TRBV7-2 and TRBJ2-1, with D possibly matching TRBD2 (7 bases). The CDR3 sequence is 17 residues long. Deletions cut 5 bases from V and 0 bases from J, with 17 bases between. Germline V CDR1 and CDR2: SGHTA, FQGNSA. The CDR3 protein is CASSLRGASSSYNEQFF. The CDR3 DNA reads TGTGCCAGCAGCCTCCGGGGGGCTTCTTCCTCCTACAATGAGCAGTTCTTC. Together with reference TRBV7-2 and TRBJ2-1, the CDR3 gives the full variable domain: GAGVSQSPSNKVTEKGKDVELRCDPISGHTALYWYRQSLGQGLEFLIYFQGNSAPDKSGLPSDRFSAERTGGSVSTLTIQRTQQEDSAVYLCASSLRGASSSYNEQFFGPGTRLTVL.

This clone came up once. The chain employs TRBV6-5 and TRBJ1-1; D unresolved. The V gene's germline CDR1 is MNHEY and CDR2 SVGAGI. CDR3 length: 13 amino acids. V was clipped by 2 bases and J by 5 bases, with 9 bases between them. CDR3 loop: CASSYKSGTEAFF. CDR3 coding DNA: TGTGCCAGCAGTTACAAATCGGGGACTGAAGCTTTCTTT.

Concerning this clone: Sequence at one end of the junction differs from germline and may be a read error. Other nucleotide sequences in the sample specify the same CDR3. The chain uses TRBV7-7 and TRBJ2-1; no definite D call. CDR3 size: 15 residues. From germline, CDR1 is SSHAT and CDR2 FNYEAQ (reference sequence). The CDR3 sequence: CASSLSGGSYNEQFF. CDR3 bases: TGTGCTAGCAGCTTAAGTGGCGGATCCTACAATGAGCAGTTCTTC.

The chain uses TRBV5-6 and TRBJ1-2; D remains ambiguous. Trimming took 0 bases from V and 7 from J, leaving 16 bases between them. The V gene's germline CDR1 is SGHDT and CDR2 YYEEEE. This CDR3 comprises 15 residues. The CDR3 nucleotides are TGTGCCAGCAGCTTGGTTAGCGGGCGGGCTTTTGGCTACACCTTC. Its protein product is CASSLVSGRAFGYTF.

This chain uses TRBV28 with TRBJ1-5; D unclear. This CDR3 is 14 amino acids long. Germline CDR1 and CDR2: MDHEN and SYDVKM. V gave up 3 bases and J gave up 0 bases, with 6 bases separating them. CDR3 DNA sequence: TGTGCCAGCAGTTTCCGGTATAGCAATCAGCCCCAGCATTTT. This gives the protein CASSFRYSNQPQHF.

The chain carries TRBV5-1 and TRBJ2-1; no clear D. V lost 4 bases, J lost 7 bases, and 12 bases lay in between. The CDR3 contains 13 residues. CDR1 and CDR2 (germline): SGHRS, YFSETQ. The CDR3 spells CASSHSRLNEQFF. CDR3 nucleotide sequence: TGCGCCAGCAGCCACTCCAGGTTGAATGAGCAGTTCTTC. The whole variable domain, remainder taken from reference TRBV5-1 and TRBJ2-1, is KAGVTQTPRYLIKTRGQQVTLSCSPISGHRSVSWYQQTPGQGLQFLFEYFSETQRNKGNFPGRFSGRQFSNSRSEMNVSTLELGDSALYLCASSHSRLNEQFFGPGTRLTVL.

The chain combines TRBV28 with TRBJ1-2; D call uncertain. CDR3 size: 12 residues. Trimming removed 2 bases from V and 4 bases from J, with 5 bases in between. Germline V gene lookup returns CDR1 MDHEN and CDR2 SYDVKM. CDR3 sequence (DNA): TGTGCCAGCAGTTTAAATGGCTATGGCTACACCTTC. It translates to CASSLNGYGYTF.

The chain uses TRBV2 and TRBJ1-1; D is unresolved. Trimming left V 5 bases short and J 1 base short, with 8 bases between. There are 13 residues in the CDR3. Germline CDR1 is SNHLY and CDR2 is FYNNEI. This CDR3 is CASSSAGNTEAFF. The CDR3, as DNA: TGTGCCAGCAGTTCTGCAGGGAACACTGAAGCTTTCTTT.

The chain combines TRBV29-1 with TRBJ2-5, with a weak D call TRBD1 (5 bases). The V and J ends lost 4 bases and 5 bases respectively, with 17 bases between them. CDR1 SQVTM and CDR2 ANQGSEA come from the germline V gene. This CDR3 has 14 residues. CDR3 amino acids: CSVAGRYIGETQYF. CDR3 bases: TGCAGCGTTGCAGGGCGGTATATCGGGGAGACCCAGTACTTC.

In its sample, this clone was seen once. CDR3 nucleotide sequence: TGTGCCAGCAGCTTAGCGGGACAGGGGTTGGGGGACTATGGCTACACCTTC. Its protein is CASSLAGQGLGDYGYTF. The chain joins TRBV7-2 to TRBJ1-2, with 10 positions matching TRBD1. Germline trimming cut 0 bases from V and 3 bases from J; bases unmatched to any gene: 7. The CDR3 covers 17 residues. CDR1 is SGHTA, CDR2 FQGNSA, per germline.

J is TRBJ1-6 and V is TRBV3-1 (or the pseudogene TRBV3-2); D is ambiguous. The CDR3 loop spans 16 amino acids. V gave up 1 base and J gave up 0 bases, with 7 bases separating them. Germline CDR1 is LGHDT and CDR2 is YNNKEL (reference sequence). Here the CDR3 DNA reads TGTGCCAGCAGCCAAGGGGCGAGCTCCTATAATTCACCCCTCCACTTT. Translation: CASSQGASSYNSPLHF.

This sequence joins TRBV19 and TRBJ2-3; D call uncertain. Trimming shortened V by 9 bases and J by 4 bases, and 11 bases separated the two germline ends. Germline CDR1 and CDR2: LNHDA and SQIVND (reference sequence). There are 12 residues in the CDR3. The CDR3 DNA reads as TGTGCCAGCCGAGACGATTCAGATACGCAGTATTTT. Protein: CASRDDSDTQYF. Together with reference TRBV19 and TRBJ2-3, the CDR3 gives the full variable domain: DGGITQSPKYLFRKEGQNVTLSCEQNLNHDAMYWYRQDPGQGLRLIYYSQIVNDFQKGDIAEGYSVSREKKESFPLTVTSAQKNPTAFYLCASRDDSDTQYFGPGTRLTVL.

The chain combines TRBV4-2 with TRBJ2-7, with 11 bases that match TRBD1. CDR3 length: 16 residues. The J segment lost 4 bases and the V segment lost 8 bases, leaving 13 bases of the junction unmatched. The germline gives CDR1 LGHNA, CDR2 YNFKEQ. The CDR3 sequence: CASSSERTGGYYEQYF. CDR3 coding DNA: TGTGCCAGCTCCTCAGAAAGGACAGGGGGCTATTACGAGCAGTACTTC.

This chain uses TRBV24-1 with TRBJ1-1; D perhaps matches TRBD1 (5 bases). Germline V CDR1 and CDR2: KGHDR, SFDVKD. This CDR3 comprises 15 residues. The V and J ends lost 2 bases and 3 bases respectively, with 12 bases between them. The CDR3 DNA is TGTGCCACCAGTGATTGGAGGGGTGGGTACACTGAAGCTTTCTTT. The encoded protein is CATSDWRGGYTEAFF.

This chain links TRBV2 with TRBJ1-1, with 8 bases identical to TRBD1. V shed 7 bases, J shed 0 bases, and the junction held 10 bases outside the gene matches. This CDR3 has 16 residues. The germline gives CDR1 SNHLY, CDR2 FYNNEI. DNA for the CDR3: TGTGCCAGCACCCAGGGGTCAGGGGGCCTGAACACTGAAGCTTTCTTT. Translation: CASTQGSGGLNTEAFF.

This clone has only one observation. The chain joins TRBV10-3 to TRBJ1-2; 7 positions match TRBD1. Germline CDR1 is ENHRY and CDR2 is SYGVKD. The CDR3 covers 14 residues. After removal of 3 bases from V and 8 bases from J, the junction contained 9 bases not matched to a gene. This CDR3 is CAISDQTGVGGYTF. CDR3 sequence (DNA): TGTGCCATCAGTGACCAAACAGGGGTAGGAGGCTACACCTTC.

The chain recombines TRBV29-1 with TRBJ1-2; D is unclear. CDR3 size: 11 residues. Between the trimmed V and J ends, which lost 4 bases and 0 bases, there was a span of 3 bases. Per germline, CDR1 SQVTM and CDR2 ANQGSEA. The CDR3 coding sequence is TGCAGCGTTGCGGCTAACTATGGCTACACCTTC. Amino acid sequence: CSVAANYGYTF.

The chain recombines TRBV7-8 with TRBJ2-2, with D hard to call. This CDR3 contains 18 residues. The germline CDR1 and CDR2 sequences are SGHVS and FQNEAQ. V lost 2 bases, J lost 5 bases, and 21 bases lay in between. CDR3 protein: CASSLILGWGLKTGELFF. The DNA of the CDR3 is TGTGCCAGCAGCTTAATCCTAGGGTGGGGTTTGAAAACCGGGGAGCTGTTTTTT.

The chain carries TRBV14 and TRBJ2-7, with D possibly being TRBD2 (5 bases). CDR1 and CDR2 (germline): SGHDN, FVKESK. CDR3 length: 12 residues. The V gene lost 4 bases and the J gene lost 6 bases, with 10 bases spanning the gap. This CDR3 is CASSLTSSEQYF. The DNA of the CDR3 is TGTGCCAGCAGCCTCACTAGTTCCGAGCAGTACTTC.

This clone was picked up one time. This chain connects TRBV5-5 to TRBJ2-1, with 9 bases identical to TRBD1. The CDR3 is made up of 20 amino acids. Unmatched junction bases numbered 21, after V lost 2 bases and J lost 6 bases. The germline gives CDR1 SGHKS, CDR2 YYEKEE (reference sequence). The CDR3 bases are TGTGCCAGCAGCTTCCAACCGGGACAGGGTTTTGTCGGTTTGGGCAATGAGCAGTTCTTC. Translation: CASSFQPGQGFVGLGNEQFF.

The chain recombines TRBV18 with TRBJ1-2; D might be TRBD1 (5 bases). The CDR3 runs 12 residues. Trimming cost V 3 bases and J 8 bases, with 10 bases left between them. The germline V gene has CDR1 KGHSH and CDR2 LQKENI. The CDR3 loop reads CASSPQGGGYTF. The DNA for the CDR3 is TGTGCCAGCTCACCTCAGGGTGGGGGCTACACCTTC.

This clone has just one count. This chain connects TRBV10-1 to TRBJ1-3; D ambiguous. Germline V gene data show CDR1 as WNHNN and CDR2 as SYGVQD (reference sequence). The CDR3 spans 14 residues. The V gene lost 4 bases and the J gene lost 0 bases, with 7 bases spanning the gap. The CDR3 loop reads CASSVTASGNTIYF. In nucleotides, the CDR3 is TGCGCCAGCAGTGTTACAGCCTCTGGAAACACCATATATTTT.

The rearrangement links TRBV6-5 to TRBJ2-2, with 7 bases fitting TRBD2. The trim removed 4 bases at V and 6 bases at J, leaving 11 bases unmatched. CDR1 and CDR2 from the germline V gene are MNHEY and SVGAGI. This CDR3 spans 16 amino acids. CDR3 nucleotides: TGTGCCAGCAGTTCCGCAGCGGGGCGGGTGCCCGGGGAGCTGTTTTTT. It specifies CASSSAAGRVPGELFF.